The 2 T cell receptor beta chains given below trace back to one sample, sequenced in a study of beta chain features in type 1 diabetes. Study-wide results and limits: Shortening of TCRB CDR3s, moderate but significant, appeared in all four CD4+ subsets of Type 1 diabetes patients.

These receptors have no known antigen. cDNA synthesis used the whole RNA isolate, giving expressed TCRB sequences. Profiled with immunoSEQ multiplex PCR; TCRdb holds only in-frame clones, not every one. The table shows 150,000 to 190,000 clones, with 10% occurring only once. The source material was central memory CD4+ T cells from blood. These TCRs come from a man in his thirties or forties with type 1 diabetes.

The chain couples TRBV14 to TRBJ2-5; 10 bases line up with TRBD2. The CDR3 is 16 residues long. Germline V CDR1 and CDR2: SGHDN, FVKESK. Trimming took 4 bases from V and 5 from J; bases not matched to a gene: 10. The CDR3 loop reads CASSPLAGGQRETQYF. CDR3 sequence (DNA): TGTGCCAGCAGCCCCTTAGCGGGAGGTCAACGTGAGACCCAGTACTTC.

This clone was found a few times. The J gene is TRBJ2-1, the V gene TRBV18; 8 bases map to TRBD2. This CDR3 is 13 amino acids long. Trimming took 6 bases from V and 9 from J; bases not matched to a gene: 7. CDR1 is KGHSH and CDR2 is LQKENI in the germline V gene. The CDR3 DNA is TGTGCCAGCTCTCCCGCGGGAGGTGGTGAGCAGTTCTTC. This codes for CASSPAGGGEQFF.